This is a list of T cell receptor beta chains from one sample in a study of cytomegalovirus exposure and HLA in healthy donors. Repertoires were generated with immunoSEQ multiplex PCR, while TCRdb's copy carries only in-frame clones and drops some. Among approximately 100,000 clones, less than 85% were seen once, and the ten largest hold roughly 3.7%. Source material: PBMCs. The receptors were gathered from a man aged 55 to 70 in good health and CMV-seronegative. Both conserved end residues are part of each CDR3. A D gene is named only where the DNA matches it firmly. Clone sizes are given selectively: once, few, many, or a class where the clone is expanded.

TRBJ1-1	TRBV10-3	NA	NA	CAISQMNTEAFF	TGTGCCATCTCACAGATGAACACTGAAGCTTTCTTT
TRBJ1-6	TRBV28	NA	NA	CASGLSNSPLHF	TGTGCCAGCGGCCTTTCGAATTCACCCCTCCACTTT
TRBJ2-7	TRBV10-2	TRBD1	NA	CASSAGTGLYEQYF	TGCGCCAGCAGCGCCGGGACAGGGCTCTACGAGCAGTACTTC
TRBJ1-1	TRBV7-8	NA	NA	CASSLSLAPNTEAFF	TGTGCCAGCAGCTTATCGCTAGCTCCGAACACTGAAGCTTTCTTT
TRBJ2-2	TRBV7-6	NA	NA	CASSLLASKGLFF	TGTGCCAGCAGCTTGCTAGCGAGCAAGGGTCTGTTTTTT
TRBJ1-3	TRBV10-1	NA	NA	CASRRIQESGNTIYF	TGCGCCAGCAGAAGGATCCAGGAATCTGGAAACACCATATATTTT
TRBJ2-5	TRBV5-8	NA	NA	CASSLGGMYQETRYF	TGTGCCAGCAGCTTGGGAGGAATGTACCAAGAGACCCGGTACTTC
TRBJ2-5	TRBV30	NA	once	CAWRGAGGVKGETQYF	TGTGCCTGGAGGGGAGCCGGGGGTGTAAAGGGAGAGACCCAGTACTTC
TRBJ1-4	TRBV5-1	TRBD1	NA	CASSLIGTGPEKLFF	TGCGCCAGCAGCTTGATCGGGACAGGACCGGAAAAACTGTTTTTT
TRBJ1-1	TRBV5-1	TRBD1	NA	CASSLAGGRGTEAFF	TGCGCCAGCAGCTTGGCAGGGGGACGAGGAACTGAAGCTTTCTTT
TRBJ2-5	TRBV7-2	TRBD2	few	CASSRSGEETQYF	TGTGCCAGCAGCAGAAGCGGGGAAGAGACCCAGTACTTC
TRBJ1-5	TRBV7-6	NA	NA	CASSLAEDRPQHF	TGTGCCAGCAGCTTAGCGGAGGATCGGCCCCAGCATTTT
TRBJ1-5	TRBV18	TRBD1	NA	CASLPNRGPQHF	TGTGCCAGCTTACCGAACAGGGGTCCCCAGCATTTT
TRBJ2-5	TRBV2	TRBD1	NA	CASNRYPPGQGAGETQYF	TGTGCCAGCAACCGATACCCACCGGGACAGGGGGCGGGGGAGACCCAGTACTTC
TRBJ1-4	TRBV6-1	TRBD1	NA	CASWGQVGEKLFF	TGTGCCAGCTGGGGACAGGTCGGTGAAAAACTGTTTTTT
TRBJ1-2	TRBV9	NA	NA	CASSVDPVQSDYGYTF	TGTGCCAGCAGCGTAGACCCTGTGCAGTCCGACTATGGCTACACCTTC
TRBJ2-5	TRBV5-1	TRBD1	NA	CASSLAGTGVEETQYF	TGCGCCAGCAGCTTGGCCGGGACAGGGGTTGAGGAGACCCAGTACTTC
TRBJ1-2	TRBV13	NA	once	CASSLPLYGYTF	TGTGCCAGCAGCTTACCCCTTTATGGCTACACCTTC
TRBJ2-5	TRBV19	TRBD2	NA	CASRGGGRRETQYF	TGTGCCAGTAGGGGGGGAGGGCGAAGGGAGACCCAGTACTTC
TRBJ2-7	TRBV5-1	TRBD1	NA	CASSLGTGVTYEQYF	TGCGCCAGCAGCTTGGGGACAGGGGTCACCTACGAGCAGTACTTC
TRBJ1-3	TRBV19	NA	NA	CASSMSGRLNTIYF	TGTGCCAGTAGTATGAGCGGTCGACTTAACACCATATATTTT
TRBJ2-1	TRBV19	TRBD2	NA	CASTRGEGYNEQFF	TGTGCCAGTACCCGGGGGGAGGGCTACAATGAGCAGTTCTTC
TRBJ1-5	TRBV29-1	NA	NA	CSASGGGLQPQHF	TGCAGCGCCAGTGGGGGAGGGCTTCAGCCCCAGCATTTT
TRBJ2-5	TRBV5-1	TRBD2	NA	CASSSSTSGVRPQYF	TGCGCCAGCAGCTCCTCGACTAGCGGGGTTCGGCCCCAGTACTTC
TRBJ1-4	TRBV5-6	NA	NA	CASSLGGQTNEKLFF	TGTGCCAGCAGCTTGGGAGGGCAAACTAATGAAAAACTGTTTTTT
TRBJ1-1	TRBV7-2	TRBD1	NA	CASTSRDREWNTEAFF	TGTGCCAGCACCTCCCGGGACAGGGAGTGGAACACTGAAGCTTTCTTT
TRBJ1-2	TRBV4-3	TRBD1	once	CASSPTPDRGNGYTF	TGCGCCAGCAGCCCAACGCCTGACAGGGGGAACGGCTACACCTTC
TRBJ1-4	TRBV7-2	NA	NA	CASSLGRPGGSEKLFF	TGTGCCAGCAGCTTAGGGCGTCCTGGTGGGAGTGAAAAACTGTTTTTT
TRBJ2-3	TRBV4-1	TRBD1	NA	CASSQGDRSQDTQYF	TGCGCCAGCAGCCAGGGGGACAGGTCGCAAGATACGCAGTATTTT
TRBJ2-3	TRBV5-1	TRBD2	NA	CASSLSSGGQTDTQYF	TGCGCCAGCAGCTTGTCTAGCGGGGGCCAGACAGATACGCAGTATTTT
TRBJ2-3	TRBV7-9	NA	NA	CASTPVGGVTDTQYF	TGTGCCAGCACCCCAGTAGGGGGGGTTACAGATACGCAGTATTTT
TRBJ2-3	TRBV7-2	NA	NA	CASSLSVDTQYF	TGTGCCAGCAGCTTATCGGTAGATACGCAGTATTTT
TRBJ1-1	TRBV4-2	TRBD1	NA	CASSRLNRGQNTEAFF	TGTGCCAGCAGCCGGTTAAACAGGGGACAAAACACTGAAGCTTTCTTT
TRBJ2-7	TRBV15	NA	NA	CATSRRRTAYEQYF	TGTGCCACCAGCAGGAGAAGGACAGCCTACGAGCAGTACTTC
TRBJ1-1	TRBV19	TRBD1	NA	CASSRGQGRKTEAFF	TGTGCCAGTAGTAGGGGACAGGGGCGGAAGACTGAAGCTTTCTTT
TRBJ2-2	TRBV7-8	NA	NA	CASIQWATNTGELFF	TGTGCCAGCATCCAGTGGGCAACGAACACCGGGGAGCTGTTTTTT
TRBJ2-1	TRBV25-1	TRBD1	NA	CASSALTGGYNEQFF	TGTGCCAGCAGTGCCCTGACAGGGGGCTACAATGAGCAGTTCTTC